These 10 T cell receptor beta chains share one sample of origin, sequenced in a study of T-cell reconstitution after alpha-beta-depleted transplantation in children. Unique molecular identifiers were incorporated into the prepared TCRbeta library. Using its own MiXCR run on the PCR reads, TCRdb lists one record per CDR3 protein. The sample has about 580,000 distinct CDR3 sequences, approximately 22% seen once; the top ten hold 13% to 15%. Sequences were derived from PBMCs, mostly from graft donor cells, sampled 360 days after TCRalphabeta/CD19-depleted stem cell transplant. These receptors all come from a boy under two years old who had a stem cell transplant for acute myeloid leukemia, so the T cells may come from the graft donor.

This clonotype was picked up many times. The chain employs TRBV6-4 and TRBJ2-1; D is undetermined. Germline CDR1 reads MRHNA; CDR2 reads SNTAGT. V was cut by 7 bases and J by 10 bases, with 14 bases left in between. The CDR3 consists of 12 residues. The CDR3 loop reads CASMNLQEEQFF. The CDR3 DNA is TGTGCCAGCATGAACCTCCAGGAGGAGCAGTTCTTC.

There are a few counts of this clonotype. The CDR3 nucleotides are TGTGCCAGCAGTTTATGGAGGAATACGCAGTATTTT. The encoded protein is CASSLWRNTQYF. The genes are TRBV12-3 or TRBV12-4 and TRBJ2-3; D possibly corresponds to TRBD2 (5 bases). V lost 2 bases, J lost 7 bases, and 7 bases lay in between. CDR3 length: 12 residues.

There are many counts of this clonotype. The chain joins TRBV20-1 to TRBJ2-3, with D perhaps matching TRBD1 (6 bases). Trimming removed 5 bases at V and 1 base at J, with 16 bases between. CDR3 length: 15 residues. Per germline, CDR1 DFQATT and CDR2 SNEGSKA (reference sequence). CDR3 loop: CSAGPRGYGTDTQYF. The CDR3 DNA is TGCAGTGCTGGCCCTAGGGGGTATGGCACAGATACGCAGTATTTT.

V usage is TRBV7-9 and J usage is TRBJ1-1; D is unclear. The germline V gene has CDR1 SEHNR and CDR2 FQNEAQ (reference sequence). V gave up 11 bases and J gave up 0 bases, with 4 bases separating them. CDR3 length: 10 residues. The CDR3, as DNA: TGTGCCGGAGTGAACACTGAAGCTTTCTTT. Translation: CAGVNTEAFF.

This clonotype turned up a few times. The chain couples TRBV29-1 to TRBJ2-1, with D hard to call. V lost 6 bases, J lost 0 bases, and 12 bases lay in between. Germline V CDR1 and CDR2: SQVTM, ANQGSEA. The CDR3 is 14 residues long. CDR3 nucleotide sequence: TGCAGCGTGGGTGGGGTTTACTCCTACAATGAGCAGTTCTTC. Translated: CSVGGVYSYNEQFF.

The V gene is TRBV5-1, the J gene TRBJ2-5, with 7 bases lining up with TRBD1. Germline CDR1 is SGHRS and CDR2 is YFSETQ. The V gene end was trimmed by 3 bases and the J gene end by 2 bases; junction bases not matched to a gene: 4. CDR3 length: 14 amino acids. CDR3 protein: CASSSQGPQETQYF. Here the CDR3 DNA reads TGCGCCAGCAGCTCACAGGGGCCTCAAGAGACCCAGTACTTC.

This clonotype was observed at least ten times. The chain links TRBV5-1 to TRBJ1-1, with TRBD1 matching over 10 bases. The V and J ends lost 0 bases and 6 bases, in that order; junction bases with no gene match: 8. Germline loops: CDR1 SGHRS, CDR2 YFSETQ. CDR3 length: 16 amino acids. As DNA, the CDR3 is TGCGCCAGCAGCTTGGTATGGGGGACAGGGGTGGCTGAAGCTTTCTTT. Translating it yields CASSLVWGTGVAEAFF.

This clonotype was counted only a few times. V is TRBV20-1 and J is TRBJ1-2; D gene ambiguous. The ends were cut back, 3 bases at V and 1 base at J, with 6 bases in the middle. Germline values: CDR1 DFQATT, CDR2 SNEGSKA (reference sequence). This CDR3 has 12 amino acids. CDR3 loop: CSASVLNYGYTF. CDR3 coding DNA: TGCAGTGCTAGCGTACTTAACTATGGCTACACCTTC.

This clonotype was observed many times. The CDR3: CASADPGQGNNEQFF. CDR3 nucleotides: TGTGCCAGCGCGGACCCGGGACAGGGGAACAATGAGCAGTTCTTC. The chain joins TRBV12-3 or TRBV12-4 to TRBJ2-1, with 10 positions matching TRBD1. CDR3 length: 15 residues. Trimming took 8 bases from V and 5 from J; bases not matched to a gene: 9.

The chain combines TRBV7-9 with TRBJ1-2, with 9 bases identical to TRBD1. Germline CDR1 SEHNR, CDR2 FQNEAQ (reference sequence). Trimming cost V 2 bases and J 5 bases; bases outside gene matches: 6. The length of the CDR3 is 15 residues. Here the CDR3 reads CASSLPTGGVYGYTF. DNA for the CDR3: TGTGCCAGCAGCTTACCTACAGGGGGCGTATATGGCTACACCTTC.